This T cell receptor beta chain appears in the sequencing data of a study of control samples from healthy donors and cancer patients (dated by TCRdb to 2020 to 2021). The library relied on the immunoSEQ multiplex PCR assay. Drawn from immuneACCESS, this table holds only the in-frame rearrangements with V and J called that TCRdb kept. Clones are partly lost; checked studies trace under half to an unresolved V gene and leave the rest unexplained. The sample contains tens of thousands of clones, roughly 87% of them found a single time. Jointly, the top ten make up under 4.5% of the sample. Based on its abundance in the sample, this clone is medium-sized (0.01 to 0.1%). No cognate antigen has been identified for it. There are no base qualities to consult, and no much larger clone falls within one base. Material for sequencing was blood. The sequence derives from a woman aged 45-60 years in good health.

The CDR3 protein sequence reads: CAISDRGVRSNYGYTF. The DNA sequence is given as TGTGCCATCAGTGACCGGGGCGTACGTTCTAACTATGGCTACACCTTC. Recombination connected TRBV10-3 to TRBJ1-2, with a weak D call of TRBD1 (5 bases match). The germline V gene specifies ENHRY as CDR1 and SYGVKD as CDR2. The CDR3 spans 16 residues, from the cysteine through the phenylalanine. This entry keeps only the CDR3 DNA: 48 bases, framed from base 1. At the junction V is shortened by 3 bases and J by 0 bases, with 14 bases in between.